The 22 T cell receptor beta chains below were found in one sample sequenced in a study of control samples from healthy donors and cancer patients. Some clones are missing from TCRdb's copy, which holds only in-frame ones; the method was immunoSEQ multiplex PCR. The profile shows some 65,000 clones, roughly 84% of them singletons. Sequencing was done on a sample of PBMCs. The receptors were gathered from a woman in her 50s with lung cancer.

This clone was counted only a few times. The CDR3 sequence is CATLDPVRGEAFF. Written as DNA, the CDR3 is TGTGCCACCCTGGACCCAGTGAGGGGTGAAGCTTTCTTT. This sequence joins TRBV10-3 and TRBJ1-1; possibly TRBD1 for D (5 bases). Trimming took off 10 bases at V and 7 bases at J, with 19 bases between the two ends. The germline V gene encodes CDR1 ENHRY and CDR2 SYGVKD. CDR3 length: 13 amino acids.

The rearrangement joins TRBV2 to TRBJ1-1, with 7 bases aligning to TRBD1. Trimming cost V 6 bases and J 3 bases; bases outside gene matches: 4. This CDR3 spans 13 amino acids. Per germline, CDR1 SNHLY and CDR2 FYNNEI. CDR3 region: CASRRQGDTEAFF. Written as DNA, the CDR3 is TGTGCCAGCAGGCGACAGGGAGACACTGAAGCTTTCTTT.

The V call is TRBV25-1, the J call TRBJ2-2; no clear D gene. This CDR3 is 16 amino acids long. Trimming removed 3 bases at V and 0 bases at J, with 11 bases between. CDR1 is MGHDK, CDR2 SYGVNS, per germline. The CDR3 loop is CASSELGSTNTGELFF. The DNA of the CDR3 is TGTGCCAGCAGTGAGTTAGGAAGTACGAACACCGGGGAGCTGTTTTTT.

The rearrangement joins TRBV5-1 to TRBJ2-6, with D possibly being TRBD2 (5 bases). CDR1 and CDR2 (germline): SGHRS, YFSETQ. The CDR3 consists of 13 residues. The germline V and J ends were trimmed by 0 bases and 10 bases, with 8 bases remaining between them. The CDR3 DNA follows: TGCGCCAGCAGCTTGGCCGGGGAAAACGTCCTGACTTTC. Residues: CASSLAGENVLTF. Supplemented by reference TRBV5-1 and TRBJ2-6, the full variable domain reads KAGVTQTPRYLIKTRGQQVTLSCSPISGHRSVSWYQQTPGQGLQFLFEYFSETQRNKGNFPGRFSGRQFSNSRSEMNVSTLELGDSALYLCASSLAGENVLTFGAGSRLTVL.

The V and J genes are TRBV9 and TRBJ1-1; D is unresolved. Germline-derived CDR1 and CDR2 are SGDLS and YYNGEE. The CDR3 totals 15 residues. The V end was cut by 0 bases, the J end by 3 bases, with 12 bases between. The CDR3 reads CASSVGTGEDTEAFF. In DNA, the CDR3 is TGTGCCAGCAGCGTAGGGACCGGGGAGGACACTGAAGCTTTCTTT.

This sequence joins TRBV14 and TRBJ2-7; D gene uncertain. CDR1 and CDR2 (germline): SGHDN, FVKESK. The CDR3 contains 13 residues. The V gene lost 4 bases and the J gene lost 6 bases, with 13 bases spanning the gap. The chain's CDR3 is CASSLGVQVEQYF. CDR3 nucleotide sequence: TGTGCCAGCAGCCTTGGAGTACAAGTCGAGCAGTACTTC.

This clone was counted once. The sample holds other DNA sequences that translate to the same CDR3. V and J are TRBV27 and TRBJ1-1, with 7 positions matching TRBD1. With V trimmed by 5 bases and J by 2 bases, 8 bases remained unmatched. Germline V gene sequence: CDR1 MNHEY, CDR2 SMNVEV (reference sequence). The CDR3 runs to 15 residues. CDR3 bases: TGTGCCAGCAGTCCCCTCGCAGGGGGAAACACTGAAGCTTTCTTT. This encodes CASSPLAGGNTEAFF.

The CDR3 spells CASSDRTSGEITDTQYF. The CDR3, as DNA: TGTGCCAGCAGTGACCGGACTAGCGGGGAGATTACAGATACGCAGTATTTT. The chain combines TRBV2 with TRBJ2-3; 12 bases map to TRBD2. Losses at the gene ends were 3 bases for V and 3 bases for J; bases not matched to a gene: 7. Germline lookup yields CDR1 SNHLY and CDR2 FYNNEI. The CDR3 runs 17 residues.

The rearrangement joins TRBV6-6 to TRBJ1-6; tentative D call: TRBD1 (5 bases). This CDR3 is built from 16 residues. V was trimmed by 2 bases and J by 3 bases, leaving 11 bases between them. CDR1 MNHNY and CDR2 SVGAGI come from the germline V gene (reference sequence). In nucleotides, the CDR3 is TGTGCCAGCAGTTACGGGACGGGGATCTATAATTCACCCCTCCACTTT. Translating it yields CASSYGTGIYNSPLHF.

This chain links TRBV6-5 with TRBJ1-1; D might be TRBD1 (6 bases). The CDR3 has 14 residues. Germline V CDR1 and CDR2: MNHEY, SVGAGI. V was pared by 7 bases and J by 2 bases, with 14 bases between. CDR3 bases: TGTGCCAGCAATTCAGGGGCTCGAAACACTGAAGCTTTCTTT. This gives the protein CASNSGARNTEAFF.

The sample holds one count of this clone. V and J are TRBV9 and TRBJ2-7; D is possibly TRBD2 (6 bases). V lost 3 bases and J lost 6, with 16 bases in between. The CDR3 has 14 amino acids. Germline values: CDR1 SGDLS, CDR2 YYNGEE. Here the CDR3 DNA reads TGTGCCAGCAGCGCTAGGGGTATGGGGGGCGAGCAGTACTTC. As protein: CASSARGMGGEQYF.

The chain employs TRBV4-2 and TRBJ2-1, with 12 bases aligning to TRBD2. V dropped 1 base and J dropped 7; count of bases not matched to a gene: 8. The germline V gene has CDR1 LGHNA and CDR2 YNFKEQ. The CDR3 runs 17 residues. CDR3 in DNA: TGTGCCAGCAGCCAAGGACTAGCGGGGGCCGCGTGGAATGAGCAGTTCTTC. Translated, it gives CASSQGLAGAAWNEQFF.

In this sample, this clone turned up once. The rearrangement links TRBV6-2 or TRBV6-3 to TRBJ2-4; 8 nucleotides align to TRBD1. From germline, CDR1 is MNHEY and CDR2 SVGEGT. V was pared by 2 bases and J by 8 bases, with 5 bases of the junction left unmatched. The CDR3 runs 14 residues. CDR3 in amino acids: CASSYADRAHIQYF. For the CDR3, the DNA is TGTGCCAGCAGTTACGCGGACAGGGCCCACATTCAGTACTTC.

V and J are TRBV10-1 and TRBJ2-2; D is perhaps TRBD2 (6 bases). Germline CDR1 reads WNHNN; CDR2 reads SYGVQD (reference sequence). V was pared by 4 bases and J by 6 bases, with 12 bases between. This CDR3 is 14 amino acids long. CDR3 DNA: TGCGCCAGCAGTGGAGCGGGTGCGGCCGGGGAGCTGTTTTTT. This gives the protein CASSGAGAAGELFF.

The CDR3 DNA is TGTGCCAGCAGCTTAGGGCAGGGGGTTCACGAGCAGTACTTC. Protein: CASSLGQGVHEQYF. The chain employs TRBV7-9 and TRBJ2-7, with 7 bases lining up with TRBD1. V lost 1 base to trimming and J lost 5 bases; unmatched junction nucleotides: 5. The CDR3 sequence is 14 residues long. Germline CDR1 is SEHNR and CDR2 is FQNEAQ (reference sequence).

The rearrangement links TRBV21-1 to TRBJ2-3; the table calls TRBD1, which could not be checked here. TRBV21-1 is a recognized pseudogene. The CDR3 loop spans 15 amino acids. CDR3 coding DNA: TGTGCCAGCCGTTGGAACAGCTCTAGCACAGATACGCAGTATTTT. Amino acid sequence: CASRWNSSSTDTQYF.

The chain links TRBV5-1 to TRBJ2-7, with TRBD2 matching over 7 bases. Germline trimming cut 4 bases from V and 7 bases from J; bases unmatched to any gene: 2. This CDR3 has 11 residues. The V gene's germline CDR1 is SGHRS and CDR2 YFSETQ. CDR3 bases: TGCGCCAGCAGCCCCGGGAGGGAGCAGTACTTC. Residues: CASSPGREQYF.

The gene calls are TRBV19 and TRBJ1-4; D is possibly TRBD1 (6 bases). Trimming shortened V by 5 bases and J by 8 bases, and 15 bases separated the two germline ends. CDR3 length: 14 amino acids. Germline lookup yields CDR1 LNHDA and CDR2 SQIVND (reference sequence). DNA of the CDR3: TGTGCCAGTAGTGGCGGGGGGCATAACGAAAAACTGTTTTTT. Residues: CASSGGGHNEKLFF.

The gene calls are TRBV29-1 and TRBJ2-1; 8 positions agree with TRBD1. This CDR3 region has 16 residues. Unmatched junction bases numbered 7, after V lost 3 bases and J lost 0 bases. Germline loops: CDR1 SQVTM, CDR2 ANQGSEA. The CDR3 is CSVEFGQGGSYNEQFF. The CDR3 DNA is TGCAGCGTTGAGTTTGGACAGGGAGGCTCCTACAATGAGCAGTTCTTC.

V is TRBV19 and J is TRBJ1-1; 7 nucleotides match TRBD1. The CDR3 runs 14 residues. Trimming took 7 bases from V and 1 from J; bases not matched to a gene: 6. Germline assignment: CDR1 LNHDA and CDR2 SQIVND (reference sequence). The CDR3 DNA sequence: TGTGCCAGTAAGGTCAGGGGGGCGAACACTGAAGCTTTCTTT. Its translation: CASKVRGANTEAFF.

J is TRBJ2-7 and V is TRBV19; D unresolved. In germline, CDR1 is LNHDA, CDR2 SQIVND (reference sequence). The CDR3 covers 14 residues. With 1 base removed from V and 3 bases from J, the gap between germline ends came to 10 bases. CDR3 DNA: TGTGCCAGTAGTATAGCAGGTCCCTACTACGAGCAGTACTTC. Translated, it gives CASSIAGPYYEQYF. The full variable domain, rest sourced from reference TRBV19 and TRBJ2-7, is DGGITQSPKYLFRKEGQNVTLSCEQNLNHDAMYWYRQDPGQGLRLIYYSQIVNDFQKGDIAEGYSVSREKKESFPLTVTSAQKNPTAFYLCASSIAGPYYEQYFGPGTRLTVT.

V and J are TRBV19 and TRBJ2-5; 9 nucleotides line up with TRBD1. CDR3 size: 14 residues. V shed 5 bases and J 5 bases; nucleotides not matched to a gene: 6. Germline V CDR1 and CDR2: LNHDA, SQIVND (reference sequence). CDR3 region: CASSPSTGGETQYF. CDR3 DNA: TGTGCCAGTAGTCCTTCGACAGGGGGGGAGACCCAGTACTTC.